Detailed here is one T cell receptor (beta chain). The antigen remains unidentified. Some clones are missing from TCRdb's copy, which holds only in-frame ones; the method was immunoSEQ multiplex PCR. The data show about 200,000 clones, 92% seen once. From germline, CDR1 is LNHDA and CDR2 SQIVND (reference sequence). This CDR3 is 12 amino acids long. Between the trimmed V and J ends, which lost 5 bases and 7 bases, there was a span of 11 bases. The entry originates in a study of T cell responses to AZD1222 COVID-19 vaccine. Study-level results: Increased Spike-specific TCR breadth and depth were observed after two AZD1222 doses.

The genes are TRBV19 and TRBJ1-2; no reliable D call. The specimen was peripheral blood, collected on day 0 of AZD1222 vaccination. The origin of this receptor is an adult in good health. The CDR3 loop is CASSVGKGGYTF. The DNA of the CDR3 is TGTGCCAGTAGTGTCGGAAAGGGTGGCTACACCTTC. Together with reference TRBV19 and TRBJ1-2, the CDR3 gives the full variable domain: DGGITQSPKYLFRKEGQNVTLSCEQNLNHDAMYWYRQDPGQGLRLIYYSQIVNDFQKGDIAEGYSVSREKKESFPLTVTSAQKNPTAFYLCASSVGKGGYTFGSGTRLTVV.